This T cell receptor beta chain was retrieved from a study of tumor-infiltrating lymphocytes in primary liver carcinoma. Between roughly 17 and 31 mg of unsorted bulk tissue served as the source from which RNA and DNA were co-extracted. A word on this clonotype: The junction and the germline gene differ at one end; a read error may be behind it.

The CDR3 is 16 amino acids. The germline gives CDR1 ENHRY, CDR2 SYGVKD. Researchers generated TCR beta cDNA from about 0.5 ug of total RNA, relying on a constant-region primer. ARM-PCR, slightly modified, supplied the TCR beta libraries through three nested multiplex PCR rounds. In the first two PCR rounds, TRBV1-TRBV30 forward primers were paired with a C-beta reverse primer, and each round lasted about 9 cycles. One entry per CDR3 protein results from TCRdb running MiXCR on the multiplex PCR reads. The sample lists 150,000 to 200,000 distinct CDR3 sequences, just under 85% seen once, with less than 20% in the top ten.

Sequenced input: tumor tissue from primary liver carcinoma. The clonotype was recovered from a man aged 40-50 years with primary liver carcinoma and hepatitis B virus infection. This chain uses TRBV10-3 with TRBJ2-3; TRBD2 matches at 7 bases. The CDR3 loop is CAINESWTGGSDTQYF. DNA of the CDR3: TGTGCCATCAATGAGTCCTGGACGGGAGGCTCAGATACTCAGTATTTT.